This TCR beta chain was retrieved from a study of blood T cells in healthy people across ages. CDR3 length: 15 amino acids. Trimming removed 6 bases from V and 5 bases from J, with 17 bases in between. This clonotype was detected a few times. Its matching antigen is unknown. Study-wide findings and caveats: Naive CD4+ cells and diversity were both higher in long-lived donors than in aged donors.

A J-beta primer mix and a sample-barcoded 5' primer were used in a second PCR of about 7 to 12 cycles. Each cDNA was tagged by a template-switch adaptor containing 12 random nucleotides. TCRdb recomputed calls from the 5' RACE reads with MiXCR, one row per CDR3 protein. The data contain around 850,000 distinct CDR3 sequences, approximately 35% of them singletons. PBMCs were isolated at a quantity of at least 6.5 million per sample. The clonotype comes from a man between 18 and 35 years old in good health. The sequencing sample was made of blood. V gene TRBV12-3 or TRBV12-4 combines with J gene TRBJ1-5; maybe TRBD1 (5 bases). The CDR3 loop is CASRLPGGGDQPQHF. CDR3 sequence (DNA): TGTGCCAGCAGACTTCCCGGGGGGGGGGATCAGCCCCAGCATTTT.